These 28 T cell receptor beta chains originate from one sample sequenced in a study of T cells in Graves' hyperthyroidism and ophthalmopathy. RNA transcripts served as the template for amplifying TCR beta CDR3 regions. A first-round RT-PCR of the TCR CDR3 used the HTBI primer set. TCRdb reprocessed the multiplex PCR reads with MiXCR, giving one entry per CDR3 protein. Among hundreds of thousands of distinct CDR3 sequences listed, just under 20% were seen once. Sequenced input: blood. The receptor source for this set is a man aged 40-49 years with Graves' ophthalmopathy.

This clonotype was counted ten times or more. The chain has TRBV28 and TRBJ1-5, with a weak D call TRBD1 (5 bases). The CDR3 is 16 amino acids. Trimming took off 6 bases at V and 6 bases at J, with 21 bases between the two ends. Germline CDR1 is MDHEN and CDR2 is SYDVKM. This chain's CDR3 is CASSPLAGGGGQPQHF. The CDR3 bases are TGTGCCAGCAGCCCGCTTGCAGGAGGTGGGGGTCAGCCCCAGCATTTT.

The rearrangement joins TRBV6-1 to TRBJ2-7, with 7 bases aligning to TRBD1. Germline CDR1 and CDR2: MNHNS and SASEGT. This CDR3 spans 16 amino acids. Trimming at V came to 8 bases and at J to 0 bases, leaving 13 bases not matched to a gene. CDR3 sequence reads: CASPPRTGTFSYEQYF. CDR3 in DNA: TGTGCCAGCCCCCCTCGGACAGGCACTTTCTCCTACGAGCAGTACTTC.

This clonotype was observed many times. The chain joins TRBV7-8 to TRBJ2-1, with D possibly being TRBD2 (5 bases). The CDR3 is made up of 17 amino acids. CDR1 is SGHVS and CDR2 is FQNEAQ in the germline V gene. V dropped 3 bases and J dropped 3 bases, with 18 bases sitting between them. CDR3 amino acids: CASSFASGRGLYNEQFF. For the CDR3, the DNA is TGTGCCAGCAGCTTTGCGTCTGGGAGAGGGCTCTACAATGAGCAGTTCTTC.

The V gene is TRBV6-2 or TRBV6-3, the J gene TRBJ1-6; D call uncertain. This CDR3 contains 14 residues. CDR1 MNHEY and CDR2 SVGEGT come from the germline V gene. V lost 6 bases, J lost 5 bases, and 11 bases lay in between. In DNA form, the CDR3 reads TGTGCCAGCAGGTTTACTGGGGATAATTCACCCCTCCACTTT. This sequence encodes CASRFTGDNSPLHF.

This clonotype has at least ten counts. The rearrangement links TRBV18 to TRBJ2-1; 8 nucleotides line up with TRBD1. CDR1 is KGHSH and CDR2 is LQKENI in the germline V gene. CDR3 length: 15 amino acids. Germline trimming cut 3 bases from V and 4 bases from J; bases unmatched to any gene: 5. As DNA, the CDR3 is TGTGCCAGCTCACCGTCAGGGGGCTGGTACAATGAGCAGTTCTTC. It specifies CASSPSGGWYNEQFF.

In this sample, this clonotype turned up many times. The genes are TRBV6-1 and TRBJ1-1, with a weak D call TRBD1 (5 bases). V lost 4 bases to trimming and J lost 4 bases, with 13 bases between them. Germline CDR1 and CDR2: MNHNS and SASEGT. The CDR3 spans 14 residues. CDR3 DNA: TGTGCCAGCAGTGCACAGGCACTGGGCACTGAAGCTTTCTTT. Translating gives CASSAQALGTEAFF.

The chain couples TRBV28 to TRBJ2-7; 9 bases are shared with TRBD2. Germline trimming cut 6 bases from V and 0 bases from J; bases unmatched to any gene: 6. The CDR3 consists of 15 residues. Germline CDR1 and CDR2: MDHEN and SYDVKM. The chain's CDR3 is CASSLWREGSYEQYF. For the CDR3, the DNA is TGTGCCAGCAGCCTGTGGCGGGAGGGCTCCTACGAGCAGTACTTC.

This clonotype has a handful of counts. The gene calls are TRBV5-1 and TRBJ1-1; D not certain. V lost 1 base and J 7 bases, leaving 11 bases between the germline ends. Germline CDR1 SGHRS, CDR2 YFSETQ. The CDR3 is made up of 13 amino acids. The CDR3 here is CASSLRSELEAFF. The CDR3 DNA is TGCGCCAGCAGCTTGAGGAGCGAACTTGAAGCTTTCTTT. The full variable domain, in which reference TRBV5-1 and TRBJ1-1 provide the parts outside the CDR3, is KAGVTQTPRYLIKTRGQQVTLSCSPISGHRSVSWYQQTPGQGLQFLFEYFSETQRNKGNFPGRFSGRQFSNSRSEMNVSTLELGDSALYLCASSLRSELEAFFGQGTRLTVV.

This clonotype was counted between two and nine times. This chain uses TRBV28 with TRBJ2-3; no clear D. Trimming took off 2 bases at V and 14 bases at J, with 14 bases between the two ends. Germline assignment: CDR1 MDHEN and CDR2 SYDVKM. This CDR3 is 12 amino acids long. The CDR3 sequence: CASSLQALAMYF. The CDR3 DNA follows: TGTGCCAGCAGTTTACAGGCGTTGGCCATGTATTTT.

This clonotype was recorded many times. V is TRBV20-1 and J is TRBJ2-3; D tentatively fits TRBD1 or TRBD2 (5 bases each). The CDR3 has 11 amino acids. CDR1 and CDR2 from the germline V gene are DFQATT and SNEGSKA (reference sequence). The V end was cut by 0 bases, the J end by 8 bases, with 6 bases between. CDR3 DNA: TGCAGTGCTAGAGATGGGACTACGCAGTATTTT. Protein: CSARDGTTQYF.

The chain employs TRBV6-2 or TRBV6-3 and TRBJ1-2; tentative D call: TRBD1 (6 bases). The germline V and J ends were trimmed by 8 bases and 8 bases, with 21 bases remaining between them. The CDR3 is 14 amino acids. CDR1 MNHEY and CDR2 SVGEGT come from the germline V gene. CDR3 in amino acids: CASSVQGLSRGYTF. CDR3 nucleotides: TGTGCCAGCTCCGTACAGGGCCTGAGTAGGGGCTACACCTTC.

The CDR3: CASSEPKDGNNEQFF. CDR3 coding DNA: TGCGCCAGCAGTGAGCCGAAGGACGGGAACAATGAGCAGTTCTTC. J is TRBJ2-1 and V is TRBV10-1, with D perhaps matching TRBD2 (5 bases). V was cut by 2 bases and J by 5 bases, with 13 bases left in between. The germline V gene has CDR1 WNHNN and CDR2 SYGVQD (reference sequence). The CDR3 sequence is 15 residues long.

There are many counts of this clonotype. The chain employs TRBV5-5 and TRBJ2-7; 9 nucleotides line up with TRBD2. V trimming: 5 bases; J trimming: 3 bases; junction bases outside the gene matches: 9. The germline V gene has CDR1 SGHKS and CDR2 YYEKEE (reference sequence). This CDR3 comprises 15 residues. CDR3 DNA sequence: TGTGCCAGCAGGAAAGCGGGAGGACCCCTCTACGAGCAGTACTTC. As protein: CASRKAGGPLYEQYF. Full variable domain (missing parts from reference TRBV5-5 and TRBJ2-7): DAGVTQSPTHLIKTRGQQVTLRCSPISGHKSVSWYQQVLGQGPQFIFQYYEKEERGRGNFPDRFSARQFPNYSSELNVNALLLGDSALYLCASRKAGGPLYEQYFGPGTRLTVT.

A few counts support this clonotype. V usage is TRBV2 and J usage is TRBJ1-1; D call uncertain. Germline V gene data show CDR1 as SNHLY and CDR2 as FYNNEI. Trimming shortened V by 8 bases and J by 4 bases, and 14 bases separated the two germline ends. This CDR3 region has 13 residues. CDR3 bases: TGTGCCAGCCAACCTTTAACTCGCACTGAAGCTTTCTTT. Translation: CASQPLTRTEAFF. Using reference TRBV2 and TRBJ1-1 for the parts outside the CDR3, the full variable domain is EPEVTQTPSHQVTQMGQEVILRCVPISNHLYFYWYRQILGQKVEFLVSFYNNEISEKSEIFDDQFSVERPDGSNFTLKIRSTKLEDSAMYFCASQPLTRTEAFFGQGTRLTVV.

Comment on this clonotype: A much bigger clone sits one base away, suggesting this may be a read error. The rearrangement uses TRBV20-1 and TRBJ2-7; a possible D gene is TRBD1 (6 bases). V lost 3 bases and J lost 3, with 9 bases in between. CDR1 and CDR2 from the germline V gene are DFQATT and SNEGSKA (reference sequence). The CDR3 sequence is 12 residues long. The chain's CDR3 is CSASRDNYEQYF. In DNA, the CDR3 is TGCAGTGCTAGCCGGGACAACTACGAGCAGTACTTC.

As for this clonotype: Given a much more abundant clone one base away, this may be a read error. The chain carries TRBV20-1 and TRBJ2-1; D may be TRBD2 (5 bases). The germline V gene has CDR1 DFQATT and CDR2 SNEGSKA (reference sequence). With 5 bases removed from V and 6 bases from J, the gap between germline ends came to 20 bases. The CDR3 sequence is 15 residues long. The CDR3 reads CSAPDYAAFGNEQFF. The CDR3 bases are TGCAGTGCTCCCGACTATGCCGCCTTCGGCAATGAGCAGTTCTTC.

This clonotype turned up a few times. This rearrangement joins TRBV29-1 to TRBJ1-3; D gene ambiguous. The CDR3 extends over 14 amino acids. Per germline, CDR1 SQVTM and CDR2 ANQGSEA. With 7 bases removed from V and 4 bases from J, the gap between germline ends came to 17 bases. The CDR3 here is CSAAPRTEGNTIYF. The CDR3, as DNA: TGCAGCGCAGCGCCCCGGACGGAAGGAAACACCATATATTTT. Variable domain in full (rest from reference TRBV29-1 and TRBJ1-3): SAVISQKPSRDICQRGTSLTIQCQVDSQVTMMFWYRQQPGQSLTLIATANQGSEATYESGFVIDKFPISRPNLTFSTLTVSNMSPEDSSIYLCSAAPRTEGNTIYFGEGSWLTVV.

There are a few counts of this clonotype. The V gene is TRBV9, the J gene TRBJ2-3; 10 positions agree with TRBD2. From germline, CDR1 is SGDLS and CDR2 YYNGEE. The CDR3 has 15 amino acids. The J segment lost 7 bases and the V segment lost 0 bases, leaving 5 bases of the junction unmatched. The CDR3 bases are TGTGCCAGCAGCGTAGGAGCGGGGGGGTCCAATACGCAGTATTTT. Its protein product is CASSVGAGGSNTQYF.

This chain joins TRBV9 and TRBJ2-7; 9 bases line up with TRBD2. The junction had 23 bases not matched to a gene; V was cut back by 6 bases and J by 7 bases. The germline V gene encodes CDR1 SGDLS and CDR2 YYNGEE. This CDR3 contains 18 residues. The CDR3, as DNA: TGTGCCAGCATCTCTATAAGGGAGACTAGCGGAGCCCTACGGGAGCAGTACTTC. Encoded protein: CASISIRETSGALREQYF. Combining the CDR3 with reference TRBV9 and TRBJ2-7 gives the whole variable domain DSGVTQTPKHLITATGQRVTLRCSPRSGDLSVYWYQQSLDQGLQFLIQYYNGEERAKGNILERFSAQQFPDLHSELNLSSLELGDSALYFCASISIRETSGALREQYFGPGTRLTVT.

This clonotype was observed a few times. The genes are TRBV20-1 and TRBJ1-6; no clear D gene. V was cut by 0 bases and J by 4 bases, with 13 bases left in between. Germline CDR1 DFQATT, CDR2 SNEGSKA (reference sequence). The CDR3 has 16 residues. The CDR3 loop reads CSARDQEGRYNSPLHF. In DNA, the CDR3 is TGCAGTGCTAGAGATCAGGAGGGCCGGTATAATTCACCCCTCCACTTT.

This chain joins TRBV19 and TRBJ2-1, with D maybe TRBD1 (6 bases). Deletions cut 3 bases from V and 0 bases from J, with 9 bases between. This CDR3 is 15 amino acids long. Looked up from germline, CDR1 is LNHDA and CDR2 is SQIVND (reference sequence). The DNA for the CDR3 is TGTGCCAGTAGTATCACAGGGAACTCCTACAATGAGCAGTTCTTC. Translated: CASSITGNSYNEQFF.

This clonotype was counted only a few times. This rearrangement joins TRBV6-1 to TRBJ2-3, with 8 bases identical to TRBD2. The CDR3 is 17 amino acids. The V and J ends lost 5 bases and 5 bases, in that order; junction bases with no gene match: 15. Per germline, CDR1 MNHNS and CDR2 SASEGT. In DNA, the CDR3 is TGTGCCAGCAGTCCAGCCGGGGGGGCGCGCGGGGTAGATACGCAGTATTTT. As protein: CASSPAGGARGVDTQYF.

This rearrangement joins TRBV4-1 to TRBJ2-3; 16 bases map to TRBD2. This CDR3 is built from 17 residues. V shed 4 bases, J shed 5 bases, and the junction held 6 bases outside the gene matches. Germline V gene data show CDR1 as MGHRA and CDR2 as YSYEKL. The CDR3 sequence: CASSPGLAGGSIDTQYF. The DNA of the CDR3 is TGCGCCAGCAGCCCGGGACTAGCGGGGGGGTCGATAGATACGCAGTATTTT.

This clonotype has ten or more counts. The chain recombines TRBV15 with TRBJ1-6; 7 bases line up with TRBD1. The CDR3 runs to 14 residues. Germline CDR1 and CDR2: LNHNV and YYDKDF (reference sequence). V dropped 6 bases and J dropped 7; count of bases not matched to a gene: 6. The CDR3 reads CATREGAANSPLHF. CDR3 nucleotides: TGTGCCACCAGGGAGGGGGCTGCAAATTCACCCCTCCACTTT.

This clonotype was recorded at least ten times. This chain connects TRBV20-1 to TRBJ1-1; unclear D gene. CDR3 size: 11 residues. Looked up from germline, CDR1 is DFQATT and CDR2 is SNEGSKA (reference sequence). V lost 3 bases and J lost 8, with 10 bases in between. CDR3 nucleotides: TGCAGTGCTAGTATTGCCCCAGAAGCTTTCTTT. Amino acids: CSASIAPEAFF.

The sample holds many counts of this clonotype. The J gene is TRBJ2-5, the V gene TRBV27; D call uncertain. The CDR3 runs to 11 residues. V lost 4 bases and J lost 4, with 4 bases in between. The germline gives CDR1 MNHEY, CDR2 SMNVEV (reference sequence). The CDR3 nucleotides read TGTGCCAGCAGTTATGCAGAGACCCAGTACTTC. It codes for CASSYAETQYF.

In regard to this clonotype: Its ends do not fully match the called genes, so a read error is possible. Here the CDR3 reads CASSARTGYSNQPLHF. Written as DNA, the CDR3 is TGTGCCAGCAGTGCTAGGACCGGTTATAGCAATCAGCCCCTGCATTTT. The chain joins TRBV6-1 to TRBJ1-5; D unresolved. This CDR3 has 16 residues. The germline V gene has CDR1 MNHNS and CDR2 SASEGT.

The chain has TRBV5-5 and TRBJ2-2, with TRBD1 matching over 8 bases. The junction had 6 bases not matched to a gene; V was cut back by 4 bases and J by 1 base. The CDR3 loop spans 16 amino acids. Germline-derived CDR1 and CDR2 are SGHKS and YYEKEE (reference sequence). CDR3: CASSDRTGMNTGELFF. CDR3 in DNA: TGTGCCAGCAGCGACCGGACAGGGATGAACACCGGGGAGCTGTTTTTT. Full variable domain (outside the CDR3, taken from reference TRBV5-5 and TRBJ2-2): DAGVTQSPTHLIKTRGQQVTLRCSPISGHKSVSWYQQVLGQGPQFIFQYYEKEERGRGNFPDRFSARQFPNYSSELNVNALLLGDSALYLCASSDRTGMNTGELFFGEGSRLTVL.